This TCR beta chain was identified in a study of blood T cell repertoires in COVID-19. Study context: There were acute and convalescent COVID-19 samples, and they came from the United States, Italy and Spain.

The authors' processing: Scientists estimated how many nucleated cells there were by amplifying reference gene primers. This table comes from immunoSEQ multiplex PCR, and its TCRdb copy is limited to in-frame clones, with some not included. V and J calls and clone size come straight from that table; D and trimming were deduced from the DNA. The profile shows some 300,000 clones, 87% of them singletons. Sequenced material: peripheral blood. The origin of this receptor is a man between 18 and 29 years old with active or convalescent COVID-19.

The CDR3 loop is CASSRPGTSGGYTF. As DNA, the CDR3 is TGTGCCAGCAGCCGACCCGGGACTTCAGGGGGCTACACCTTC. The chain combines TRBV5-4 with TRBJ1-2, with a possible D match to TRBD1 (5 bases). From germline, CDR1 is SGHNT and CDR2 YYREEE (reference sequence). Between the trimmed V and J ends, which lost 4 bases and 8 bases, there was a span of 18 bases. There are 14 residues in the CDR3.